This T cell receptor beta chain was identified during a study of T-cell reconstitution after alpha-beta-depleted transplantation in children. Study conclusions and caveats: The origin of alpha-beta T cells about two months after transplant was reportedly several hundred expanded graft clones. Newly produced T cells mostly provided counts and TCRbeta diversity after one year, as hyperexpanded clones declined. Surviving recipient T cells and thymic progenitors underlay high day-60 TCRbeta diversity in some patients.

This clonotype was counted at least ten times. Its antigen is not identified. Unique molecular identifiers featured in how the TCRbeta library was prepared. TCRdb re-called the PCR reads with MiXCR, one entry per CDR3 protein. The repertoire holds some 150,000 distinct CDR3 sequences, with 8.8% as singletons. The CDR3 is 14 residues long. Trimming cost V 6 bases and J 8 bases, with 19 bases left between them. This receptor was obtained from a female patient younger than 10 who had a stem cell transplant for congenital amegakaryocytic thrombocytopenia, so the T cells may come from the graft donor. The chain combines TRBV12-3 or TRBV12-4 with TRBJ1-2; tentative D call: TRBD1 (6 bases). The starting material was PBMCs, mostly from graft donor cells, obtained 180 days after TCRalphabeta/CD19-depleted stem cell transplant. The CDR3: CASRRNGDRNGYTF. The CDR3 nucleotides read TGTGCCAGCAGACGCAACGGAGACAGGAACGGCTACACCTTC.